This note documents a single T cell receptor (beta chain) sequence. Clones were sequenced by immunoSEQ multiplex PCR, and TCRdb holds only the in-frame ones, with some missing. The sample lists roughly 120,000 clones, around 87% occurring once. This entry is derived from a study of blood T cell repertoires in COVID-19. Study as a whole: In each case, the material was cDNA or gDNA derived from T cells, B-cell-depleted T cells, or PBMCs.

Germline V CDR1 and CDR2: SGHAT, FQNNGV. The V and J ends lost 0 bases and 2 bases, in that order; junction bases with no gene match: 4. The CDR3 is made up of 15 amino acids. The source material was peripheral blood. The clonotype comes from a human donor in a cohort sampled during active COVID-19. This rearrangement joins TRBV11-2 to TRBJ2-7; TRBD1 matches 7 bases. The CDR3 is CASSLEGQRAYEQYF. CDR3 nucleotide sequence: TGTGCCAGCAGCTTAGAGGGACAGAGAGCCTACGAGCAGTACTTC.